This TCR beta chain was recorded in a study of T cells after yellow fever vaccination. Study-level results: Only a minor proportion of clonotypes was detected across both CD4 and CD8 compartments.

The TCR cDNA carried a universal primer site and UMIs from 5'RACE template switching. TCRdb used MiXCR to reprocess the 5' RACE reads, holding one entry per CDR3 protein. The sample contains about 320,000 distinct CDR3 sequences, around 11% of which appear only once. V dropped 11 bases and J dropped 6 bases, with 19 bases sitting between them. The CDR3 has 13 amino acids. Germline CDR1 and CDR2: ENHRY and SYGVKD. This clonotype was counted many times. Its antigen is as yet unknown. Sequencing was performed on CD4+ T cells sorted from PBMCs, taken 45 days after the yellow fever booster vaccination. The receptor was derived from a man younger than 30 who received the YFV17D yellow fever vaccine. The chain combines TRBV10-3 with TRBJ1-2; a weak D match, TRBD1 (6 bases). The DNA of the CDR3 is TGTGCCGCTCAGGGGCTACGAGGCCATGGCTACACCTTC. Its protein product is CAAQGLRGHGYTF.